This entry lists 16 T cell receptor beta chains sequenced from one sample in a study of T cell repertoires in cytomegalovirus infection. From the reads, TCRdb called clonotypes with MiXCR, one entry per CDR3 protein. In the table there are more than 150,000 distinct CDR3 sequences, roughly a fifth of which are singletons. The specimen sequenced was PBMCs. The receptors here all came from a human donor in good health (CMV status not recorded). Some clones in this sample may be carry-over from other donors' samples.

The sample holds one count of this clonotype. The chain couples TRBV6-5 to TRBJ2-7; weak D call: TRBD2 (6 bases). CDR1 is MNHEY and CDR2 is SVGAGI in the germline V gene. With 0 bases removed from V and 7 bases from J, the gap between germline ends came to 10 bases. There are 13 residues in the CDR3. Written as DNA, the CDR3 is TGTGCCAGCAGTTACTCGGGAGGTTTGGAGCAGTACTTC. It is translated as CASSYSGGLEQYF.

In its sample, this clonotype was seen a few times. CDR3 sequence (DNA): TGCAGTGCTAGAGACAGGGAGGCTCAGCCCCAGCATTTT. Its translation is CSARDREAQPQHF. The chain carries TRBV20-1 and TRBJ1-5, with D possibly TRBD1 on 5 matching bases. This CDR3 has 13 residues. The V end was cut by 0 bases, the J end by 6 bases, with 9 bases between. Looked up from germline, CDR1 is DFQATT and CDR2 is SNEGSKA (reference sequence).

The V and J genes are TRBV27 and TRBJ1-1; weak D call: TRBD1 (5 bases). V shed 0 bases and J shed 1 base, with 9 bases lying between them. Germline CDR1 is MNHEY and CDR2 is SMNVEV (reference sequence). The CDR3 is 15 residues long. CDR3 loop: CASSLSEGWNTEAFF. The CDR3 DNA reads TGTGCCAGCAGTTTATCGGAGGGGTGGAACACTGAAGCTTTCTTT.

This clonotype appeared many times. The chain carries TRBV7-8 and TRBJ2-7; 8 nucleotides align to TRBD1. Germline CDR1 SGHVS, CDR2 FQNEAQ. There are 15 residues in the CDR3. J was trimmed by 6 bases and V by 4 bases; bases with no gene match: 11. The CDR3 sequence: CASSSLRTGLREQYF. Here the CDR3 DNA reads TGTGCCAGCAGCTCCCTCCGGACAGGGCTTCGCGAGCAGTACTTC.

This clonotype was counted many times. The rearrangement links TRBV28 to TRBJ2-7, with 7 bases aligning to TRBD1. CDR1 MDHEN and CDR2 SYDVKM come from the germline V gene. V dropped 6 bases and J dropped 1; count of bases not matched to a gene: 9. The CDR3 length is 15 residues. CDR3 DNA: TGTGCCAGCAGCCACCGGGACAGAGCTTCCTACGAGCAGTACTTC. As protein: CASSHRDRASYEQYF.

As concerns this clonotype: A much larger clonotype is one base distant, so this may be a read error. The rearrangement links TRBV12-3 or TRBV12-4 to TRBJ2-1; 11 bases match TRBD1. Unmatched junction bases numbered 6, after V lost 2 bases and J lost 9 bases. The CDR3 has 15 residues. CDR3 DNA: TGTGCCAGCAGTTTATGGGGACAGGGGGTCATTGAGCAGTTCTTC. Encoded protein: CASSLWGQGVIEQFF.

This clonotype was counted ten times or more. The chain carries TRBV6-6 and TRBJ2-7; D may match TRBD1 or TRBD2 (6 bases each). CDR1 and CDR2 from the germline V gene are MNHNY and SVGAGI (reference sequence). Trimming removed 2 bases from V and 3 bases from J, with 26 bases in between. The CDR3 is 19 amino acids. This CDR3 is CASSYGFGRGTGQNYEQYF. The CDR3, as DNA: TGTGCCAGCAGTTACGGCTTCGGGCGGGGCACCGGACAGAACTACGAGCAGTACTTC.

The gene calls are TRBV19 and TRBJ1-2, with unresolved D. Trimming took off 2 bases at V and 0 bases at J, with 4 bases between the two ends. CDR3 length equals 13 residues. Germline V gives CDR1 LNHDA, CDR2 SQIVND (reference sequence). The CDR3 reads CASSIKTNYGYTF. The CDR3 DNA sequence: TGTGCCAGTAGTATAAAGACTAACTATGGCTACACCTTC.

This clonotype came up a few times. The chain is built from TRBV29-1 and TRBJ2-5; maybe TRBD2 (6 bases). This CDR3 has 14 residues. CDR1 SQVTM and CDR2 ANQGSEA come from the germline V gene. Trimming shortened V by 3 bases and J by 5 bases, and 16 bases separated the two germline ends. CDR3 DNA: TGCAGCGTTGATCGTGGCAGGGCGGGGGAGACCCAGTACTTC. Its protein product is CSVDRGRAGETQYF.

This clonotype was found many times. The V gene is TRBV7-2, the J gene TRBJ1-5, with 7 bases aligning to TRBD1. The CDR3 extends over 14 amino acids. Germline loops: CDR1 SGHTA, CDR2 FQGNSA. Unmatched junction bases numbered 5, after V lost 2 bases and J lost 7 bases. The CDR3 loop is CASSLPQGFQPQHF. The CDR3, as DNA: TGTGCCAGCAGCTTACCACAGGGGTTCCAGCCCCAGCATTTT.

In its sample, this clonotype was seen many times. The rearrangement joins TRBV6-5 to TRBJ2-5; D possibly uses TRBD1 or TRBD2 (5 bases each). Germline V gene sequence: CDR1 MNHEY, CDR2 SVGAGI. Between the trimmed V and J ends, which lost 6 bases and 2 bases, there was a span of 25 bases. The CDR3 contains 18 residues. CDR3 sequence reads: CASRSPLRDGKYQETQYF. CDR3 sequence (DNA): TGTGCCAGCAGAAGTCCACTCCGGGACGGAAAGTATCAAGAGACCCAGTACTTC.

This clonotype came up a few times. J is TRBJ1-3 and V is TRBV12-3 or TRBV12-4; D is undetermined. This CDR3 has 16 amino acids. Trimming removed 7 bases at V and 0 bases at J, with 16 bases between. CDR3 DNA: TGTGCCAGCAACCTTGGGTCCGGGAGCTCTGGAAACACCATATATTTT. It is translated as CASNLGSGSSGNTIYF.

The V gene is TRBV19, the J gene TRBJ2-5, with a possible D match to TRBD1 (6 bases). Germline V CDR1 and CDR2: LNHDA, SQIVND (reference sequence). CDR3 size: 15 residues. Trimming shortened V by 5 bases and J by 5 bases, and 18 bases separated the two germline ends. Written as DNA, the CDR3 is TGTGCCAGTAGTTTCCGGGACACCGGACGGGAGACCCAGTACTTC. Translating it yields CASSFRDTGRETQYF.

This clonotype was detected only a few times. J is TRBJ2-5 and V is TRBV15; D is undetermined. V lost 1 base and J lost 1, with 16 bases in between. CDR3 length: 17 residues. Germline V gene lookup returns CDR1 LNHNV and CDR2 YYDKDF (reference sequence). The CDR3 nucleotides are TGTGCCACCAGCAGAGGGCTGCAGGCCGTAACCCAAGAGACCCAGTACTTC. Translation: CATSRGLQAVTQETQYF.

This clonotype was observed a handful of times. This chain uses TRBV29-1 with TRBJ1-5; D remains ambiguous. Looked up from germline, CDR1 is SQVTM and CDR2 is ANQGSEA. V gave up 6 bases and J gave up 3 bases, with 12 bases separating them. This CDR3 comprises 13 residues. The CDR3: CSVMTAFNQPQHF. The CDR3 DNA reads TGCAGCGTCATGACGGCCTTCAATCAGCCCCAGCATTTT. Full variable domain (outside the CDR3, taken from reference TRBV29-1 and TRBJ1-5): SAVISQKPSRDICQRGTSLTIQCQVDSQVTMMFWYRQQPGQSLTLIATANQGSEATYESGFVIDKFPISRPNLTFSTLTVSNMSPEDSSIYLCSVMTAFNQPQHFGDGTRLSIL.

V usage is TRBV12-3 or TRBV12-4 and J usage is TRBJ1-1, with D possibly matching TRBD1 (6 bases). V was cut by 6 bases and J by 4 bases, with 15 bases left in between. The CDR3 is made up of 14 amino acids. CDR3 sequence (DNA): TGTGCCAGCAGGGAGAGGACAGTGAGCACTGAAGCTTTCTTT. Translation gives CASRERTVSTEAFF.